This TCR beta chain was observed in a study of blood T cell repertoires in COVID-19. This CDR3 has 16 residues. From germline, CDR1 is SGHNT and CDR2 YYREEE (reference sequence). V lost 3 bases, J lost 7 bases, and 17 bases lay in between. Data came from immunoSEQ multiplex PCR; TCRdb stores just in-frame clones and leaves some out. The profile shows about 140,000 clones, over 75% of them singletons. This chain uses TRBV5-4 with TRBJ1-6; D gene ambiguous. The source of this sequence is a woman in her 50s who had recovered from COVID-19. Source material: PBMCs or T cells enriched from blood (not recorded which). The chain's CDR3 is CASSWSLASGNSPLHF. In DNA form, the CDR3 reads TGTGCCAGCAGCTGGAGTCTGGCCTCGGGAAATTCACCCCTCCACTTT.